This T cell receptor (beta chain) was sequenced during a study of patients and donors after allogeneic stem cell transplantation. TCRdb itself ran the RT-PCR reads through MiXCR, one entry per CDR3 protein. The profile shows fewer than 500,000 distinct CDR3 sequences, under 20% of them singletons. A few counts support this clonotype. From germline, CDR1 is SGHAT and CDR2 FQDESV (reference sequence). The CDR3 extends over 18 amino acids. V gave up 5 bases and J gave up 0 bases; unmatched junction bases: 8. This receptor was identified in a human donor who was either an allogeneic HSCT recipient or a stem cell or donor lymphocyte infusion donor (not recorded which). It is not recorded whose cells these are; they may come from a transplant donor. The source material was blood, either unsorted or a sorted T cell fraction (not recorded which). The chain has TRBV11-1 and TRBJ2-2, with 11 bases that match TRBD2. Here the CDR3 DNA reads TGTGCCAGCAGCATAGGACCGGGACTAGCGGCGAACACCGGGGAGCTGTTTTTT. Translating it yields CASSIGPGLAANTGELFF.